This TCR beta chain derives from a study of T cell repertoires in cytomegalovirus infection. Study context: CMV infection together with matching HLA type was indicated by public TCR beta signatures. Findings of the study overall: Individuals carrying CMV plus the relevant HLA were identified by cumulative frequency of public TCR beta families. Clonotypes of TCR beta that were HLA-C-restricted and CMV-specific dominated the ex vivo response.

About this clonotype itself: Its antigen remains unidentified.

The J segment lost 1 base and the V segment lost 9 bases, leaving 10 bases of the junction unmatched. The CDR3 loop spans 15 amino acids. Germline V gene sequence: CDR1 ENHRY, CDR2 SYGVKD. From the reads, TCRdb called clonotypes with MiXCR, one entry per CDR3 protein. This sample has roughly 350,000 distinct CDR3 sequences, with roughly 36% found just once. This rearrangement joins TRBV10-3 to TRBJ2-7; 9 nucleotides align to TRBD1. The sample was cultured PBMCs, taken from culture after CMV antigen stimulation. This clonotype was obtained from a human donor in good health (CMV status not recorded). Some clones in this sample may be carry-over from other donors' samples. The CDR3 region has the DNA TGTGCCATAACACAGGGGGCAGGGTATTCCTACGAGCAGTACTTC. Translation: CAITQGAGYSYEQYF.